Presented here are 20 T cell receptor beta chains from one specimen sequenced in a study of shared clonotypes between healthy human individuals. The protocol was immunoSEQ multiplex PCR, while the TCRdb copy is restricted to in-frame clones and leaves out a portion. The profile shows roughly 2.5 million clones, about 92% of them singletons. Material for sequencing was naive CD4+ T cells sorted from blood. Regarding subset: CD45RA+ positively selected. Source of these receptors: a man aged 18 to 30 in good health.

V is TRBV5-1 and J is TRBJ1-1; 8 nucleotides agree with TRBD1. CDR1 is SGHRS and CDR2 is YFSETQ in the germline V gene. The J segment lost 3 bases and the V segment lost 4 bases, leaving 20 bases of the junction unmatched. This CDR3 spans 19 amino acids. The CDR3 bases are TGCGCCAGCAGCATCGACAGGGGCTCAACCTTCTACACTGACACTGAAGCTTTCTTT. Residues: CASSIDRGSTFYTDTEAFF. Full variable domain (outside the CDR3, taken from reference TRBV5-1 and TRBJ1-1): KAGVTQTPRYLIKTRGQQVTLSCSPISGHRSVSWYQQTPGQGLQFLFEYFSETQRNKGNFPGRFSGRQFSNSRSEMNVSTLELGDSALYLCASSIDRGSTFYTDTEAFFGQGTRLTVV.

The chain uses TRBV5-1 and TRBJ2-5, with D possibly TRBD2 on 5 matching bases. The CDR3 covers 16 residues. Germline lookup yields CDR1 SGHRS and CDR2 YFSETQ. With 3 bases removed from V and 4 bases from J, the gap between germline ends came to 19 bases. The CDR3 protein is CASSSQSGSLAETQYF. The DNA for the CDR3 is TGCGCCAGCAGCTCCCAAAGCGGCAGCCTGGCAGAGACCCAGTACTTC. The full variable domain, its missing parts supplied by reference TRBV5-1 and TRBJ2-5, is KAGVTQTPRYLIKTRGQQVTLSCSPISGHRSVSWYQQTPGQGLQFLFEYFSETQRNKGNFPGRFSGRQFSNSRSEMNVSTLELGDSALYLCASSSQSGSLAETQYFGPGTRLLVL.

About this clone: The same CDR3 is also encoded by other DNA sequences in this sample. The chain combines TRBV2 with TRBJ2-2; D remains ambiguous. The CDR3 has 12 residues. V lost 6 bases to trimming and J lost 5 bases, with 7 bases between them. Germline CDR1 SNHLY, CDR2 FYNNEI. The CDR3, as DNA: TGTGCCAGCAGAGAGAATACCGGGGAGCTGTTTTTT. Its translation is CASRENTGELFF.

V is TRBV14 and J is TRBJ2-4; the D is unclear. Germline CDR1 is SGHDN and CDR2 is FVKESK. This CDR3 region has 14 residues. V was shortened by 0 bases and J by 6 bases, with 9 bases between the two germline ends. Here the CDR3 reads CASSQDNRGNIQYF. CDR3 in DNA: TGTGCCAGCAGCCAAGACAACAGAGGAAACATTCAGTACTTC.

CDR3 bases: TGTGCCAGCAGCCGATTTCAGGGTATTGAGACCCAGTACTTC. Translation: CASSRFQGIETQYF. The chain links TRBV6-5 to TRBJ2-5, with D maybe TRBD1 (5 bases). The V end was cut by 6 bases, the J end by 5 bases, with 16 bases between. The CDR3 has 14 residues. Germline V lookup: CDR1 MNHEY, CDR2 SVGAGI.

The CDR3 region has the DNA TGCGCCAGCAGATCTAGCGGGATAAACAATGAGCAGTTCTTC. This sequence encodes CASRSSGINNEQFF. The chain has TRBV10-2 and TRBJ2-1; 9 bases match TRBD2. V shed 6 bases and J 5 bases; nucleotides not matched to a gene: 5. The V gene's germline CDR1 is WSHSY and CDR2 SAAADI. The CDR3 runs to 14 residues.

The chain uses TRBV10-3 and TRBJ2-1; 13 bases agree with TRBD2. Losses at the gene ends were 0 bases for V and 0 bases for J; bases not matched to a gene: 5. Germline CDR1 and CDR2: ENHRY and SYGVKD. This CDR3 is built from 19 residues. The CDR3 spells CAISESVTSGRSSYNEQFF. The CDR3 DNA follows: TGTGCCATCAGTGAGTCCGTGACTAGCGGGAGGAGCTCCTACAATGAGCAGTTCTTC.

This chain uses TRBV27 with TRBJ1-2; the match to TRBD1 covers 7 bases. The trim removed 4 bases at V and 5 bases at J, leaving 4 bases unmatched. Per germline, CDR1 MNHEY and CDR2 SMNVEV (reference sequence). CDR3 length: 13 residues. CDR3 DNA sequence: TGTGCCAGCAGTTCACAGGGGACGTATGGCTACACCTTC. Translating it yields CASSSQGTYGYTF.

The rearrangement links TRBV6-5 to TRBJ2-3; TRBD2 matches 7 bases. CDR1 and CDR2 from the germline V gene are MNHEY and SVGAGI. V was pared by 6 bases and J by 7 bases, with 7 bases of the junction left unmatched. The CDR3 spans 13 residues. The CDR3 loop is CASSPLGGNTQYF. The CDR3 DNA follows: TGTGCCAGCAGCCCACTCGGGGGGAATACGCAGTATTTT.

V is TRBV7-2 and J is TRBJ2-7; the D gene is possibly TRBD2 (5 bases). This CDR3 comprises 15 residues. The germline gives CDR1 SGHTA, CDR2 FQGNSA. V dropped 4 bases and J dropped 6 bases, with 19 bases sitting between them. CDR3 protein: CASSSPSRGTGEQYF. CDR3 nucleotide sequence: TGTGCCAGCAGCTCCCCTTCCCGGGGAACGGGCGAGCAGTACTTC. Looking up the rest from reference TRBV7-2 and TRBJ2-7 gives the full variable domain: GAGVSQSPSNKVTEKGKDVELRCDPISGHTALYWYRQSLGQGLEFLIYFQGNSAPDKSGLPSDRFSAERTGGSVSTLTIQRTQQEDSAVYLCASSSPSRGTGEQYFGPGTRLTVT.

Remarks on this clone: Other DNA sequences in the same sample also yield this CDR3. The V and J genes are TRBV5-1 and TRBJ2-7; the D call may be TRBD1 or TRBD2 (5 bases each). Germline CDR1 and CDR2: SGHRS and YFSETQ. The CDR3 runs to 14 residues. Deletions cut 1 base from V and 2 bases from J, with 10 bases between. Written as DNA, the CDR3 is TGCGCCAGCAGCTTGTTCCAGGGAGCCTACGAGCAGTACTTC. Translated, it gives CASSLFQGAYEQYF.

The chain joins TRBV15 to TRBJ2-1; D ambiguous. Between the trimmed V and J ends, which lost 1 base and 6 bases, there was a span of 7 bases. The CDR3 is 13 amino acids. Germline values: CDR1 LNHNV, CDR2 YYDKDF (reference sequence). The CDR3 nucleotides are TGTGCCACCAGCAGAGGGAACTTCAATGAGCAGTTCTTC. Protein sequence: CATSRGNFNEQFF.

The chain couples TRBV7-2 to TRBJ2-1; 11 bases align to TRBD2. CDR3 length equals 17 residues. Germline V CDR1 and CDR2: SGHTA, FQGNSA. V lost 2 bases, J lost 2 bases, and 5 bases stayed unmatched. CDR3 region: CASSLLAGGTAYNEQFF. The CDR3 DNA reads as TGTGCCAGCAGCTTACTAGCGGGGGGCACGGCCTACAATGAGCAGTTCTTC. Variable domain in full (rest from reference TRBV7-2 and TRBJ2-1): GAGVSQSPSNKVTEKGKDVELRCDPISGHTALYWYRQSLGQGLEFLIYFQGNSAPDKSGLPSDRFSAERTGGSVSTLTIQRTQQEDSAVYLCASSLLAGGTAYNEQFFGPGTRLTVL.

This clone was found once. The chain employs TRBV5-5 and TRBJ2-5, with D perhaps given as TRBD1 or TRBD2 (6 bases each). Germline assignment: CDR1 SGHKS and CDR2 YYEKEE (reference sequence). V gave up 4 bases and J gave up 5 bases, with 18 bases separating them. This CDR3 has 15 residues. The CDR3 reads CASSQSARRGETQYF. The CDR3 DNA follows: TGTGCCAGCAGCCAGAGCGCTCGGAGGGGGGAGACCCAGTACTTC.

The CDR3 DNA is TGTGCCAGCAGCTTCGGTTCCAAGGATTATGGCTACACCTTC. It encodes CASSFGSKDYGYTF. The chain uses TRBV5-6 and TRBJ1-2; D not resolved. This CDR3 comprises 14 residues. CDR1 and CDR2 from the germline V gene are SGHDT and YYEEEE. The V end was cut by 2 bases, the J end by 5 bases, with 13 bases between.

The rearrangement joins TRBV28 to TRBJ1-4, with TRBD1 matching 8 bases. Germline values: CDR1 MDHEN, CDR2 SYDVKM. The CDR3 runs to 15 residues. V was clipped by 3 bases and J by 2 bases; unmatched bases: 2. The CDR3 here is CASSFRTGTNEKLFF. The CDR3 nucleotides read TGTGCCAGCAGTTTCCGGACAGGGACTAATGAAAAACTGTTTTTT.

The gene calls are TRBV6-1 and TRBJ1-6, with unresolved D. Germline CDR1 is MNHNS and CDR2 is SASEGT. V lost 10 bases, J lost 6 bases, and 19 bases lay in between. This CDR3 region has 15 residues. CDR3 loop: CANPVPGPVNSPLHF. DNA of the CDR3: TGTGCCAACCCGGTGCCAGGCCCGGTTAATTCACCCCTCCACTTT.

This clone was picked up one time. The identical CDR3 is also encoded by other nucleotide sequences in the sample. V usage is TRBV9 and J usage is TRBJ2-2; a weak D match, TRBD1 (6 bases). Germline CDR1 is SGDLS and CDR2 is YYNGEE. There are 15 residues in the CDR3. V was shortened by 2 bases and J by 3 bases, with 11 bases between the two germline ends. The CDR3 here is CASSVRGRDTGELFF. In nucleotides, the CDR3 is TGTGCCAGCAGCGTCAGGGGAAGGGACACCGGGGAGCTGTTTTTT.

CDR3 sequence reads: CASSSVAGFSYEQYF. The CDR3 nucleotides read TGCGCCAGCAGCTCGGTAGCGGGGTTTTCCTACGAGCAGTACTTC. V gene TRBV5-1 combines with J gene TRBJ2-7; the match to TRBD2 covers 8 bases. The germline V gene encodes CDR1 SGHRS and CDR2 YFSETQ. V was pared by 3 bases and J by 1 base, with 6 bases of the junction left unmatched. The CDR3 is made up of 15 amino acids.

This sequence joins TRBV10-3 and TRBJ1-6, with 8 nucleotides matching TRBD1. The V gene end was trimmed by 7 bases and the J gene end by 7 bases; junction bases not matched to a gene: 6. CDR3 length: 14 amino acids. Germline loops: CDR1 ENHRY, CDR2 SYGVKD. The CDR3 sequence: CAINDRGLNSPLHF. In DNA, the CDR3 is TGTGCCATCAACGACAGGGGATTGAATTCACCCCTCCACTTT.